The 10 T cell receptor beta chains given below trace back to one sample, sequenced in a study of T cells in Graves' hyperthyroidism and ophthalmopathy. Regions amplified from RNA transcripts were the TCR beta CDR3 regions. HTBI primers were used for first-round RT-PCR of the TCR CDR3. TCRdb itself ran the multiplex PCR reads through MiXCR, one entry per CDR3 protein. The data show under 800,000 distinct CDR3 sequences, 12% to 15% seen once. The specimen was blood. The receptors stem from a woman aged 18-30 years with Graves' hyperthyroidism.

The genes are TRBV6-5 and TRBJ2-4, with TRBD1 identical over 10 bases. The CDR3 consists of 15 residues. CDR1 is MNHEY, CDR2 SVGAGI, per germline. The J segment lost 9 bases and the V segment lost 2 bases, leaving 7 bases of the junction unmatched. The CDR3 bases are TGTGCCAGCAGTTACCGGACAGGGGGGAGTTTCATTCAGTACTTC. Amino acid sequence: CASSYRTGGSFIQYF.

At least ten counts were recorded for this clonotype. The chain has TRBV24-1 and TRBJ2-3, with unresolved D. Germline assignment: CDR1 KGHDR and CDR2 SFDVKD. The ends were cut back, 3 bases at V and 6 bases at J, with 12 bases in the middle. This CDR3 comprises 14 residues. CDR3 sequence reads: CATSDPPPADTQYF. CDR3 DNA: TGTGCCACCAGTGATCCCCCCCCGGCCGATACGCAGTATTTT.

The chain is built from TRBV19 and TRBJ1-2; D is perhaps TRBD1 (5 bases). The CDR3 extends over 16 amino acids. Germline CDR1 reads LNHDA; CDR2 reads SQIVND (reference sequence). The V end lost 5 bases, the J end lost 0 bases, and 16 bases lay between the germline ends. CDR3 sequence: CASSLGTVEANYGYTF. The CDR3 DNA reads TGTGCCAGTAGTCTCGGGACGGTAGAAGCTAACTATGGCTACACCTTC.

This clonotype came up many times. The V gene is TRBV12-3 or TRBV12-4, the J gene TRBJ2-3, with 8 positions matching TRBD1. The CDR3 is made up of 15 amino acids. Trimming cost V 6 bases and J 3 bases; bases outside gene matches: 8. CDR3 sequence reads: CASRSYRGKTDTQYF. The CDR3 region has the DNA TGTGCCAGCAGGAGTTACAGGGGGAAGACAGATACGCAGTATTTT.

This clonotype has just a few counts. V usage is TRBV28 and J usage is TRBJ2-4; D is perhaps TRBD1 (5 bases). The CDR3 consists of 14 residues. The ends were cut back, 2 bases at V and 6 bases at J, with 11 bases in the middle. The germline gives CDR1 MDHEN, CDR2 SYDVKM. In nucleotides, the CDR3 is TGTGCCAGCAGTTTAGTCCAGGGTTCAAACATTCAGTACTTC. This sequence encodes CASSLVQGSNIQYF.

The genes are TRBV30 and TRBJ2-3; D is undetermined. Germline values: CDR1 GTSNPN, CDR2 SVGIG (reference sequence). V was pared by 8 bases and J by 0 bases, with 12 bases between. The CDR3 spans 13 residues. This chain's CDR3 is CALLVFSTDTQYF. CDR3 bases: TGTGCCCTCCTTGTGTTCAGCACAGATACGCAGTATTTT.

V is TRBV7-6 and J is TRBJ2-1, with 14 bases lining up with TRBD2. The CDR3 runs 20 residues. The ends lost 5 bases at V and 7 bases at J; junction bases unmatched: 19. Per germline, CDR1 SGHVS and CDR2 FNYEAQ. For the CDR3, the DNA is TGTGCCAGCAGCACTACCGATCCGACTAGCGGGAGGGGTCTTGAAAATGAGCAGTTCTTC. Translation gives CASSTTDPTSGRGLENEQFF.

This clonotype was found a few times. V and J are TRBV5-5 and TRBJ1-5; 10 bases map to TRBD1. The CDR3 sequence is 15 residues long. Germline V gene data show CDR1 as SGHKS and CDR2 as YYEKEE (reference sequence). The V segment lost 7 bases and the J segment 2 bases; nucleotides outside the gene matches: 6. For the CDR3, the DNA is TGTGCCAGCGGAAAGACAGGGGGCGGCAATCAGCCCCAGCATTTT. It is translated as CASGKTGGGNQPQHF.

The chain uses TRBV12-3 or TRBV12-4 and TRBJ1-5; D is unresolved. V lost 6 bases, J lost 6 bases, and 12 bases lay in between. The CDR3 has 13 residues. CDR3 protein: CASRGSGIQPQHF. The CDR3 bases are TGTGCCAGCAGGGGATCCGGGATTCAGCCCCAGCATTTT.

Of note for this clonotype: A much larger clonotype is one base distant, so this may be a read error. This chain uses TRBV28 with TRBJ1-4, with D possibly TRBD1 on 6 matching bases. Between the trimmed V and J ends, which lost 7 bases and 5 bases, there was a span of 26 bases. The CDR3 covers 18 residues. Looked up from germline, CDR1 is MDHEN and CDR2 is SYDVKM. As DNA, the CDR3 is TGTGCCAGCACCGGAGTTTTCCTCGGACAGAATTTAAATGAAAAACTGTTTTTT. As protein: CASTGVFLGQNLNEKLFF.